These 16 T cell receptor beta chains were all obtained from the same sample, sequenced in a study of tumor-infiltrating lymphocytes in glioblastoma multiforme. TCRB libraries came from RNA via three nested multiplex PCR rounds. TCRdb independently ran MiXCR on the multiplex PCR reads; one entry per CDR3 protein. The table has some 15,000 distinct CDR3 sequences, around 70% seen once. Sequencing was performed on brain tumor tissue. The receptors shown here come from a male donor with glioblastoma.

For this clonotype: The CDR3 end shows no conserved phenylalanine or tryptophan, and so a read error is likely. This chain links TRBV11-2 with TRBJ2-2, with TRBD1 identical over 7 bases. The CDR3 consists of 16 residues. The J segment lost 6 bases and the V segment lost 7 bases, leaving 14 bases of the junction unmatched. Germline V gene data show CDR1 as SGHAT and CDR2 as FQNNGV. The CDR3 protein is CASTPRQGDGAGELFY. The CDR3 DNA reads as TGTGCCAGCACACCCCGACAGGGCGATGGCGCCGGGGAGCTGTTTTAT.

About this clonotype: Lacking the conserved final phenylalanine or tryptophan, this CDR3 likely reflects a read error. It is unclear where the CDR3 begins or ends on the DNA, so no DNA is shown, and the CDR3 is as TCRdb lists it. The V and J genes are TRBV5-1 and TRBJ2-1; the table names TRBD1, a call not compared with the DNA. Per germline, CDR1 SGHRS and CDR2 YFSETQ. 16 amino acids form the CDR3, both terminal residues included. CDR3 in amino acids: CASSRGDFTENNEQSL.

This clonotype was seen a handful of times. One end of the junction is discordant with germline, which a read error may explain. The V gene is TRBV11-3, the J gene TRBJ1-2, with a tentative D call TRBD1 (6 bases). The CDR3 runs to 14 residues. CDR1 is SGHNT, CDR2 YENEEA, per germline. The CDR3 nucleotides read TGCGCCAGCAGTGAACGGGGGGCCGACTATGGCTACACCTTC. It codes for CASSERGADYGYTF.

To note about this clonotype: This is likely a read error, given that the CDR3 carries no conserved phenylalanine or tryptophan at its end. The rearrangement uses TRBV20-1 and TRBJ2-5, with 7 bases identical to TRBD2. The CDR3 is made up of 15 amino acids. The V gene's germline CDR1 is DFQATT and CDR2 SNEGSKA (reference sequence). Unmatched junction bases numbered 7, after V lost 0 bases and J lost 3 bases. The CDR3 reads CSARDLGLGEETQYL. As DNA, the CDR3 is TGCAGTGCTAGAGATCTCGGACTAGGAGAAGAGACCCAGTACCTC.

Turning to this clonotype: The conserved phenylalanine or tryptophan normally closing the CDR3 is absent here, so this likely arose from a read error. The chain employs TRBV10-3 and TRBJ2-1; D perhaps matches TRBD2 (5 bases). There are 11 residues in the CDR3. The germline V gene has CDR1 ENHRY and CDR2 SYGVKD. The chain's CDR3 is CTMSEGNEQFL. The CDR3 DNA follows: TGTACCATGAGTGAGGGCAATGAGCAGTTCCTC.

By its share, this clonotype is large. Its ends do not fully match the called genes, so a read error is possible. The rearrangement joins TRBV5-6 to TRBJ2-1, with no clear D. This CDR3 contains 13 residues. The germline V gene has CDR1 SGHDT and CDR2 YYEEEE. This CDR3 reads CASSSVAYNEQFF. The CDR3 DNA sequence: TGTGCCAGCAGCTCCGTTGCCTATAATGAGCAGTTCTTC.

In its sample, this clonotype was seen a few times. At one end, the junction sequence differs from germline, possibly due to a read error. The gene calls are TRBV20-1 and TRBJ2-3; 8 bases are shared with TRBD1. CDR3 length equals 15 residues. Per germline, CDR1 DFQATT and CDR2 SNEGSKA (reference sequence). CDR3 in DNA: TGCAGTGCCCTACGGACAGGGACGACCCCTAATATGCAGTGTTTT. Translation gives CSALRTGTTPNMQCF.

A word on this clonotype: This is likely a read error, given that the CDR3 carries no conserved phenylalanine or tryptophan at its end. This chain links TRBV10-3 with TRBJ2-6; D possibly uses TRBD1 or TRBD2 (5 bases each). The CDR3 runs 14 residues. In germline, CDR1 is ENHRY, CDR2 SYGVKD. In DNA, the CDR3 is TGTGCCATCGGAGGTCTCTCTGGGGCCAACGCCCTGACTATC. Its protein product is CAIGGLSGANALTI.

To note about this clonotype: Without the conserved terminal phenylalanine or tryptophan, this CDR3 likely stems from a read error. The DNA of the CDR3 is TGTGCCAGCAGTTACACGGTGGGACCGAATCAGCGCCAGCATTCT. It specifies CASSYTVGPNQRQHS. The chain recombines TRBV6-6 with TRBJ1-5; D is perhaps TRBD1 (5 bases). CDR3 size: 15 residues. Germline CDR1 MNHNY, CDR2 SVGAGI (reference sequence).

The chain employs TRBV11-2 and TRBJ2-2; TRBD1 is a possible D gene (5 bases). Germline V gives CDR1 SGHAT, CDR2 FQNNGV. The CDR3 totals 14 residues. Trimming cost V 2 bases and J 3 bases, with 7 bases left between them. Here the CDR3 reads CASSLFRDTGELFF. In DNA, the CDR3 is TGTGCCAGCAGCTTATTCAGGGACACCGGGGAGCTGTTTTTT. Full variable domain (remainder filled in from reference TRBV11-2 and TRBJ2-2): EAGVAQSPRYKIIEKRQSVAFWCNPISGHATLYWYQQILGQGPKLLIQFQNNGVVDDSQLPKDRFSAERLKGVDSTLKIQPAKLEDSAVYLCASSLFRDTGELFFGEGSRLTVL.

As regards this clonotype: This may arise from a read error, as a much more abundant clone is one base away. The chain couples TRBV29-1 to TRBJ2-5, with D uncertain. Trimming stripped 7 bases from V and 7 bases from J, with 13 bases between. The V gene's germline CDR1 is SQVTM and CDR2 ANQGSEA. CDR3 size: 11 residues. CDR3 loop: CSGHAVGTQYF. The CDR3 DNA is TGCAGCGGCCATGCCGTGGGGACCCAGTACTTC. Based on the CDR3 plus reference TRBV29-1 and TRBJ2-5, the full variable domain is SAVISQKPSRDICQRGTSLTIQCQVDSQVTMMFWYRQQPGQSLTLIATANQGSEATYESGFVIDKFPISRPNLTFSTLTVSNMSPEDSSIYLCSGHAVGTQYFGPGTRLLVL.

The chain has TRBV11-2 and TRBJ2-1, with D unresolved. V shed 5 bases and J shed 7 bases, with 9 bases lying between them. The germline gives CDR1 SGHAT, CDR2 FQNNGV. This CDR3 spans 12 amino acids. The CDR3 is CASSMPWNEQFF. CDR3 sequence (DNA): TGTGCCAGCAGCATGCCGTGGAATGAGCAGTTCTTC.

The J gene is TRBJ2-3, the V gene TRBV6-5; a weak D match, TRBD2 (6 bases). CDR1 and CDR2 from the germline V gene are MNHEY and SVGAGI. CDR3 size: 16 residues. V was cut by 4 bases and J by 12 bases, with 26 bases left in between. In nucleotides, the CDR3 is TGTGCCAGCAGTTTCCTAGTTAGCGGAAGCACAGATATACAGTATTTT. The encoded protein is CASSFLVSGSTDIQYF.

The chain has TRBV11-2 and TRBJ2-5; D gene uncertain. The V end lost 5 bases, the J end lost 7 bases, and 17 bases lay between the germline ends. The CDR3 sequence is 14 residues long. Germline V gene lookup returns CDR1 SGHAT and CDR2 FQNNGV. The CDR3 DNA reads TGTGCCAGCAGCCTCCAGGACCGGACCGGGACCCAGTACTTC. As protein: CASSLQDRTGTQYF.

As for this clonotype: The junction and the germline gene differ at one end; a read error may be behind it. The genes are TRBV11-2 and TRBJ1-5, with D tentatively TRBD1 (5 bases). The CDR3 consists of 14 residues. Germline CDR1 reads SGHAT; CDR2 reads FQNNGV. The CDR3 protein is CAGSMEGGAQPQHF. The CDR3, as DNA: TGTGCCGGCAGTATGGAGGGAGGGGCCCAGCCCCAGCATTTT.

The rearrangement joins TRBV6-5 to TRBJ2-1; the D is unclear. This CDR3 has 14 residues. Trimming removed 2 bases at V and 9 bases at J, with 14 bases between. The germline V gene encodes CDR1 MNHEY and CDR2 SVGAGI. CDR3 DNA: TGTGCCAGCAGTTACGAGCCGGGCACCGGTGAGCAGTTCTTC. Its translation: CASSYEPGTGEQFF.